This T cell receptor beta chain was observed in a study of T cells in Graves' hyperthyroidism and ophthalmopathy. In this sample, this clonotype turned up many times. Antigen specificity is unknown. Patients affected by ophthalmopathy presented a Clinical Activity Score of at least 3, a NOSPECS grade of at least 4, and disease duration below 3 months. Uncontrolled infection, other autoimmune disease, pregnancy or lactation barred patients from enrollment. This CDR3 is built from 14 residues. Trimming left V 4 bases short and J 5 bases short, with 15 bases between. Germline V CDR1 and CDR2: MGHRA, YSYEKL. TCR beta CDR3 regions were amplified from RNA transcripts. Carried out on the TCR CDR3, a first-round RT-PCR used the HTBI primer set. TCRdb ran MiXCR on the multiplex PCR reads and lists one entry per CDR3 protein. The data hold under 40,000 distinct CDR3 sequences, with around 50% observed a single time.

Points from the study as a whole: Ophthalmopathy was predicted by the model a median of approximately 6.6 months ahead of onset. Among clonotypes expanded in thyroid above 0.001, most were also found in blood.

The rearrangement joins TRBV4-1 to TRBJ2-7, with D possibly called TRBD1 or TRBD2 (6 bases each). This TCR was recovered from a woman between 35 and 50 years old with Graves' ophthalmopathy. Sequenced input: blood. CDR3 residues: CASSRGATSDEQYF. CDR3 nucleotide sequence: TGCGCCAGCAGCCGGGGGGCCACAAGTGACGAGCAGTACTTC.